The 24 T cell receptor beta chains listed next were all sequenced from one sample in a study of T cells expressing NK-cell markers. TCRdb re-called the 5' RACE reads, yielding one record per CDR3 amino acid sequence without DNA. The sample has about 180,000 distinct CDR3 sequences, and its top ten clones hold 20%. The sample consisted of blood T cells: a sorted CD56 or NKG2C T cell subset, CD4+ or CD8+ T cells, or bulk PBMC T cells (not recorded which). Source of these receptors: a man aged 18 to 69 in good health.

V is TRBV19 and J is TRBJ1-2; as DNA is missing, the TRBD1 call by TCRdb cannot be tested. CDR1 is LNHDA and CDR2 is SQIVND in the germline V gene (reference sequence). The CDR3 contains 15 residues. The CDR3 protein is CASIDLGAFNYGYTF.

The rearrangement links TRBV4-1 to TRBJ2-5; TCRdb outputs TRBD2, but without DNA this stays unchecked. CDR1 MGHRA and CDR2 YSYEKL come from the germline V gene. The CDR3 spans 15 residues. CDR3 loop: CASSQTSAGQETQYF.

The chain is built from TRBV9 and TRBJ2-2; with no DNA, the TCRdb D assignment of TRBD2 cannot be verified. Germline values: CDR1 SGDLS, CDR2 YYNGEE. This CDR3 has 17 amino acids. CDR3 sequence reads: CASSTPRLAANTGELFF.

J is TRBJ2-7 and V is TRBV5-6; the D gene TCRdb calls, TRBD1, cannot be checked with no DNA. Germline V gene data show CDR1 as SGHDT and CDR2 as YYEEEE. The CDR3 consists of 16 residues. Here the CDR3 reads CASSIGGAAISYEQYF. Complete variable domain (other parts from reference TRBV5-6 and TRBJ2-7): DAGVTQSPTHLIKTRGQQVTLRCSPKSGHDTVSWYQQALGQGPQFIFQYYEEEERQRGNFPDRFSGHQFPNYSSELNVNALLLGDSALYLCASSIGGAAISYEQYFGPGTRLTVT.

The chain joins TRBV3-1 to TRBJ2-7; the TCRdb call, TRBD1, lacks DNA for checking. The CDR3 loop spans 17 amino acids. The germline CDR1 and CDR2 sequences are LGHDT and YNNKEL (reference sequence). CDR3 amino acids: CASSQDGQGVVSYEQYF.

The V gene is TRBV7-8, the J gene TRBJ2-5; lacking DNA, the TRBD2 call made by TCRdb goes unchecked. Germline-derived CDR1 and CDR2 are SGHVS and FQNEAQ. This CDR3 has 14 residues. This CDR3 is CASSSRGFQETQYF.

The V call is TRBV27, the J call TRBJ2-1; TCRdb outputs TRBD1, but without DNA this stays unchecked. CDR1 is MNHEY and CDR2 is SMNVEV in the germline V gene (reference sequence). The CDR3 sequence is 13 residues long. CDR3 in amino acids: CASSLGTGERRFF.

The J gene is TRBJ2-1, the V gene TRBV5-6; as DNA is missing, the TRBD2 call by TCRdb cannot be tested. This CDR3 has 16 amino acids. CDR1 SGHDT and CDR2 YYEEEE come from the germline V gene. The CDR3: CASSFLAGGLHNEQFF. Drawing the rest from reference TRBV5-6 and TRBJ2-1, the complete variable domain is DAGVTQSPTHLIKTRGQQVTLRCSPKSGHDTVSWYQQALGQGPQFIFQYYEEEERQRGNFPDRFSGHQFPNYSSELNVNALLLGDSALYLCASSFLAGGLHNEQFFGPGTRLTVL.

The chain combines TRBV27 with TRBJ1-2; TCRdb selects TRBD1, and the lack of DNA leaves this call unchecked. Germline-derived CDR1 and CDR2 are MNHEY and SMNVEV (reference sequence). There are 16 residues in the CDR3. CDR3 sequence reads: CASSVHPLTGGDGYTF.

This rearrangement joins TRBV7-9 to TRBJ2-7; TCRdb gives TRBD1 as the D gene, but with no DNA this cannot be confirmed. This CDR3 is built from 15 residues. Germline V gene lookup returns CDR1 SEHNR and CDR2 FQNEAQ (reference sequence). This CDR3 reads CASSDGAGFRYEQYF.

The V gene is TRBV27, the J gene TRBJ1-2; TCRdb's D call, TRBD1, is unchecked because there is no DNA. The CDR3 sequence is 15 residues long. Per germline, CDR1 MNHEY and CDR2 SMNVEV (reference sequence). The CDR3 sequence is CASTQSWGSDYGYTF.

The chain carries TRBV5-4 and TRBJ2-7; TCRdb outputs TRBD1, but without DNA this stays unchecked. The CDR3 sequence is 13 residues long. From germline, CDR1 is SGHNT and CDR2 YYREEE (reference sequence). The CDR3 protein is CASSLRRDREQYF. The whole variable domain, filled in from reference TRBV5-4 and TRBJ2-7, reads ETGVTQSPTHLIKTRGQQVTLRCSSQSGHNTVSWYQQALGQGPQFIFQYYREEENGRGNFPPRFSGLQFPNYSSELNVNALELDDSALYLCASSLRRDREQYFGPGTRLTVT.

The chain combines TRBV2 with TRBJ2-2; TCRdb's D call, TRBD2, is unchecked because there is no DNA. CDR3 length: 13 amino acids. Germline V gene data show CDR1 as SNHLY and CDR2 as FYNNEI. This chain's CDR3 is CASRALVTGELFF. The full variable domain, its missing parts supplied by reference TRBV2 and TRBJ2-2, is EPEVTQTPSHQVTQMGQEVILRCVPISNHLYFYWYRQILGQKVEFLVSFYNNEISEKSEIFDDQFSVERPDGSNFTLKIRSTKLEDSAMYFCASRALVTGELFFGEGSRLTVL.

This chain connects TRBV7-9 to TRBJ2-5; TCRdb's D call, TRBD2, is unchecked because there is no DNA. The V gene's germline CDR1 is SEHNR and CDR2 FQNEAQ (reference sequence). The CDR3 loop spans 14 amino acids. CDR3 amino acids: CASSWDSRSETQYF.

The rearrangement uses TRBV5-5 and TRBJ2-5; no DNA is available, so the TRBD1 call from TCRdb remains unchecked. The CDR3 totals 16 residues. The V gene's germline CDR1 is SGHKS and CDR2 YYEKEE (reference sequence). CDR3 residues: CASSLEGRPPHSAQYF.

The CDR3 loop reads CSAPRGLNYPRRETQYF. V and J are TRBV20-1 and TRBJ2-5; TCRdb's D call, TRBD2, is unchecked because there is no DNA. Germline CDR1 is DFQATT and CDR2 is SNEGSKA (reference sequence). This CDR3 is built from 17 residues.

The chain carries TRBV5-6 and TRBJ1-2; without DNA, the TCRdb call of TRBD1 cannot be checked. This CDR3 has 16 residues. Per germline, CDR1 SGHDT and CDR2 YYEEEE. CDR3 residues: CASSFADRAINYGYTF.

The V and J genes are TRBV6-1 and TRBJ2-7; TCRdb proposes TRBD1, but this gene call is untestable without DNA. The CDR3 is 13 residues long. The germline V gene has CDR1 MNHNS and CDR2 SASEGT. Here the CDR3 reads CASSPIDRDEQYF.

This rearrangement joins TRBV24-1 to TRBJ2-1. This CDR3 is built from 15 residues. In germline, CDR1 is KGHDR, CDR2 SFDVKD. This chain's CDR3 is CATSDSATYYNEQFF.

J is TRBJ2-1 and V is TRBV27; the TCRdb D gene call, TRBD2, has no DNA to confirm it. The germline V gene has CDR1 MNHEY and CDR2 SMNVEV (reference sequence). This CDR3 comprises 16 residues. This CDR3 reads CASSQAGTNGVDEQFF.

The rearrangement links TRBV29-1 to TRBJ1-1; checking the TCRdb D call of TRBD1 is not possible without DNA. Per germline, CDR1 SQVTM and CDR2 ANQGSEA. The length of the CDR3 is 15 residues. The CDR3 reads CSDVDPGQGASEAFF.

The genes are TRBV24-1 and TRBJ2-3; as DNA is missing, the TRBD1 call by TCRdb cannot be tested. The CDR3 consists of 14 residues. Per germline, CDR1 KGHDR and CDR2 SFDVKD. The CDR3 sequence is CATSDLYDPGRKYF.

The J gene is TRBJ2-7, the V gene TRBV5-1; TCRdb's D call, TRBD1, is unchecked because there is no DNA. Germline V gene lookup returns CDR1 SGHRS and CDR2 YFSETQ. The CDR3 runs to 17 residues. CDR3 amino acids: CASSWGTGLVGSYEQYF.

The J gene is TRBJ2-7, the V gene TRBV6-6; TCRdb's assignment of TRBD2 cannot be checked, as there is no DNA. The CDR3 is 13 amino acids. Germline lookup yields CDR1 MNHNY and CDR2 SVGAGI (reference sequence). CDR3 residues: CASRLGGPNEQYF.